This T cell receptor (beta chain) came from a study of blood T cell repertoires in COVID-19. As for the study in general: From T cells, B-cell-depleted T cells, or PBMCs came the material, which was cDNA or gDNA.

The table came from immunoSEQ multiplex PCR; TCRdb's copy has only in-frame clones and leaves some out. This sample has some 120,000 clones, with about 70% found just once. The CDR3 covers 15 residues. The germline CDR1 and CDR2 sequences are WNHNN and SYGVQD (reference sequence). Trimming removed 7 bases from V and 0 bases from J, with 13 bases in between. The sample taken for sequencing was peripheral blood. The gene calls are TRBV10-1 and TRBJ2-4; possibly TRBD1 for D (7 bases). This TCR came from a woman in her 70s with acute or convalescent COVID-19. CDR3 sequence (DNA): TGCGCCAGCACCCAGGGGGGAAGAGCCAAAAACATTCAGTACTTC. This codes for CASTQGGRAKNIQYF.